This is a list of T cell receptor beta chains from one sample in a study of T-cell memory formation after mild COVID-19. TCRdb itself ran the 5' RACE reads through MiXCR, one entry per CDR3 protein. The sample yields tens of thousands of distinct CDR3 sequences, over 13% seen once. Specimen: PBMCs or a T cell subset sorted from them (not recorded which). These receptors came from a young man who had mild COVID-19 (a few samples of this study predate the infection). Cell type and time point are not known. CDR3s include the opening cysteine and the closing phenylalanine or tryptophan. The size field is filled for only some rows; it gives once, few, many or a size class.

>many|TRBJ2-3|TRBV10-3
CAMASGGALDTQYF
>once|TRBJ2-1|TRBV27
CATTQRSSYNEQFF
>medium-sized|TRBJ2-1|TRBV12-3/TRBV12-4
CASTRASGGAGEQFF
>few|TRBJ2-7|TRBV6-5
CASSHWDGSSYEQYF
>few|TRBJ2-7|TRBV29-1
CSVAPGPSYEQYF
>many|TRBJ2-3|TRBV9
CASSPRRGAAYFTDTQYF
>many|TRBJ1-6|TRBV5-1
CASSDSSYNSPLHF
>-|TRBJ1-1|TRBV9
CASSVAPWGAMNTEAFF
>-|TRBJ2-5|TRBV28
CASSPISRAGTQYF
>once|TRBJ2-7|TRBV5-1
CASSSVDRDLYEQYF
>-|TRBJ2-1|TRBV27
CATRRAVSYNEQFF
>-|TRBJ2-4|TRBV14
CASSPRTSGGLAKNIQYF
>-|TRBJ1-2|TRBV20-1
CSAENGRGDAYGYTF
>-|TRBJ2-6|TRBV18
CASSTGGLANVLTF
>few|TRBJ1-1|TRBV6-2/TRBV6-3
CASSYGRKGEAFF
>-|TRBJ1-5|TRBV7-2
CASSLVPNSNQPQHF
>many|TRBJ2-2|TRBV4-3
CASSHGTGENTGELFF
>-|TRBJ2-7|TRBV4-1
CASSQEVHRDSYQSEQYF
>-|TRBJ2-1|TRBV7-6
CASSDTDRSLNEQFF
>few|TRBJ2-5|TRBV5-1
CASSGDKTSDPWGETQYF
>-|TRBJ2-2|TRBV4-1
CASSQDRSGELFF
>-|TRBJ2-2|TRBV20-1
CSARTSGGAGELFF
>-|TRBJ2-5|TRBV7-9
CASSWGPQETQYF
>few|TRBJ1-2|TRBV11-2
CATRDRENYGYTF
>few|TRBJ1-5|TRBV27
CASSFTAYSNQPQHF
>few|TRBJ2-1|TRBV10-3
CATAEGEQFF
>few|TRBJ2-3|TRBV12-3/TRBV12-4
CASTITTVTDTQYF
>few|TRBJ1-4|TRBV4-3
CASSQEKGGIYSTNEKLFF
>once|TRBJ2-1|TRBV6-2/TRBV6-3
CASSYSPSGVLSSYNEQFF
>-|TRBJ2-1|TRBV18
CASSPPTGDNEQFF
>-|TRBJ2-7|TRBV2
CASSRTSGRYEQYF
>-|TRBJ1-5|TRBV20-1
CSAPGDLASNQPQHF
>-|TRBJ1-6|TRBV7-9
CASSSTLTNSPLHF
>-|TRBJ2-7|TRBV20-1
CSAPPLAGASSYEQYF
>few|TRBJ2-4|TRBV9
CASSVEVGGYIQYF
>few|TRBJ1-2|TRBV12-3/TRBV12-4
CASSQENYGYTF
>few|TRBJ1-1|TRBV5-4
CASSRGDRGPRAFF
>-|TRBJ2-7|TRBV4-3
CASSPGLNSYEQYF
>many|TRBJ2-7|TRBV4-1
CASSQDRGSVKYF
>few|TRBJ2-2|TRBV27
CASSSPTGELFF
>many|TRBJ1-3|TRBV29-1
CSGWGMDGNTIYF
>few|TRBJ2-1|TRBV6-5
CASTLGASGGEEQFF
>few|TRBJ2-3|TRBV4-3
CASSQDPGPILDTQYF
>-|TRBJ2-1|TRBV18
CASSPSTSGGYNEQFF
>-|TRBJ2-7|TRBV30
CAWSPGTGYEQYF
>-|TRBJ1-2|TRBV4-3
CASSQELAGDGYTF
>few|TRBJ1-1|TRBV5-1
CASSLGQSVAFF
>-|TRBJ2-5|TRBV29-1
CSVEVGRGLETQYF
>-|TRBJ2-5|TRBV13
CASSARTRGGTQYF
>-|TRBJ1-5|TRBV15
CATSRQGYDQPQHF
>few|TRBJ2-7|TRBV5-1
CASSPWAGSYEQYF
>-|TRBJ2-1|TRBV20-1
CSARPPRRANEQFF
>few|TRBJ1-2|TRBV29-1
CSVIDREAEGYTF